This TCR beta chain appears in the sequencing data of a study of cytomegalovirus exposure and HLA in healthy donors. Germline V lookup: CDR1 SGHTA, CDR2 FQGNSA. CDR3 length: 13 amino acids. The germline V and J ends were trimmed by 2 bases and 6 bases, with 10 bases remaining between them. The primer mix had 60 Vbeta and 13 Jbeta primers. Profiled with immunoSEQ multiplex PCR; TCRdb holds only in-frame clones, not every one. The sample includes some 90,000 clones, 82% of them seen just once. This chain joins TRBV7-2 and TRBJ1-2, with D possibly matching TRBD1 (5 bases). The sample taken for sequencing was PBMCs. This clonotype was obtained from a man in his forties or fifties in good health and CMV-seronegative. The CDR3: CASSLQAGNGYTF. The CDR3 DNA sequence: TGTGCCAGCAGCTTACAAGCAGGGAATGGCTACACCTTC.